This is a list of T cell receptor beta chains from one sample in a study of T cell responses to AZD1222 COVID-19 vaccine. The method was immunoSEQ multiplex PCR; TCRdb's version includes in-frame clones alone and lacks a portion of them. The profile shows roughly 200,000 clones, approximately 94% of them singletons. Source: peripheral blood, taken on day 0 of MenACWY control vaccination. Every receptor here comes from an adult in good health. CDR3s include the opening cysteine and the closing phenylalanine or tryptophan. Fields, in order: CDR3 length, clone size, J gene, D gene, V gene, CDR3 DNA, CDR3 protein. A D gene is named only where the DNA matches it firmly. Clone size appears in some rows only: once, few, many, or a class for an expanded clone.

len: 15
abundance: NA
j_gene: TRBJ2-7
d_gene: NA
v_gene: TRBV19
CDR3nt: TGTGCCAGTAGTATAGCCAATTATGCGGTCTACGAGCAGTACTTC
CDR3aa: CASSIANYAVYEQYF

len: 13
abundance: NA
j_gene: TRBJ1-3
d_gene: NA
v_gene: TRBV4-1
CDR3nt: TGCGCCAGCAGCCAAGATGGAGGAAACACCATATATTTT
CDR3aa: CASSQDGGNTIYF

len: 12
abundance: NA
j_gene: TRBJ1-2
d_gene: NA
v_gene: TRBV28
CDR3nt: TGTGCCACTCTCTCCAGGGGCTGGGGCTACACCTTC
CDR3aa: CATLSRGWGYTF

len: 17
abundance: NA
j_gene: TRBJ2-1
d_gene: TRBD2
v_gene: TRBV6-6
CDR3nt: TGTGCCAGCAGTCATAAGCCGGGACTAGCGGCTTACAATGAGCAGTTCTTC
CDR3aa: CASSHKPGLAAYNEQFF

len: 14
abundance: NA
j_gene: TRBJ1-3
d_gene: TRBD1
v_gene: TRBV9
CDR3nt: TGTGCCAGCAGCGTAGCGGGACAGGGAAACACCATATATTTT
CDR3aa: CASSVAGQGNTIYF

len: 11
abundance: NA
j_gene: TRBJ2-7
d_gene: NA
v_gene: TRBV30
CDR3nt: TGTGCCTGGAGTGAGACCTACGAGCAGTACTTC
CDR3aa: CAWSETYEQYF

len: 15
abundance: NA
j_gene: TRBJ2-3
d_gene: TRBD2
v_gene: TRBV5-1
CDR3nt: TGCGCCAGCAGGGGCGGGGGACCTAGCACAGATACGCAGTATTTT
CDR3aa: CASRGGGPSTDTQYF

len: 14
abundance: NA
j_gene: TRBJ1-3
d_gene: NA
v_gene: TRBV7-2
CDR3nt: TGTGCCAGCAGCTTAGGAATCTCTGGAAACACCATATATTTT
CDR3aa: CASSLGISGNTIYF

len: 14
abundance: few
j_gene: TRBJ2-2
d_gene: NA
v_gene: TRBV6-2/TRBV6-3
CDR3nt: TGTGCCAGCAGTTACTCGGGTAACACCGGGGAGCTGTTTTTT
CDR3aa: CASSYSGNTGELFF

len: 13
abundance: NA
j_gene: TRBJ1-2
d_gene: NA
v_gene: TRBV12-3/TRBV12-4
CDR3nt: TGTGCCAGCAGTTTAGAAGGGGAGGGTGGCTACACCTTC
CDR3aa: CASSLEGEGGYTF

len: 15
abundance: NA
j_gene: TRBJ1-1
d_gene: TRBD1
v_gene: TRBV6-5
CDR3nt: TGTGCCAGCAGTTACGACAGGGGGCCGGGGACTGAAGCTTTCTTT
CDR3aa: CASSYDRGPGTEAFF

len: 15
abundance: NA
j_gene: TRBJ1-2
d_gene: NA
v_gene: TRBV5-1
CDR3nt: TGCGCCAGCAGCCCCACCAGCTCGGTAAACTATGGCTACACCTTC
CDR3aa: CASSPTSSVNYGYTF

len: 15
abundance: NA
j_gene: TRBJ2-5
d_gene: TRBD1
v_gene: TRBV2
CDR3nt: TGTGCCAGCACGAAACGGACAGGCCCCCGGGAGACCCAGTACTTC
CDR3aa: CASTKRTGPRETQYF

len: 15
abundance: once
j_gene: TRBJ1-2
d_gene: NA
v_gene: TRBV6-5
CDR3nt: TGTGCCAGCAGTTACTCGAGGAAAGCTAACTATGGCTACACCTTC
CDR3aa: CASSYSRKANYGYTF

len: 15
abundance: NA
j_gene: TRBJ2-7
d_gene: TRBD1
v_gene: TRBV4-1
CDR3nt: TGCGCCAGCAGCCAAATAAACAGGGGTCCGAGCGAGCAGTACTTC
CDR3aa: CASSQINRGPSEQYF

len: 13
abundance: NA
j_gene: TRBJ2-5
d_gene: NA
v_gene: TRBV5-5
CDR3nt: TGTGCCAGCAGCTTAGCGAACCAAGAGACCCAGTACTTC
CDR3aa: CASSLANQETQYF

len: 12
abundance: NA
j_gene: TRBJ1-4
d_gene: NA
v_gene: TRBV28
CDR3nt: TGTGCTCTGGGGAGTGCTAATGAAAAACTGTTTTTT
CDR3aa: CALGSANEKLFF

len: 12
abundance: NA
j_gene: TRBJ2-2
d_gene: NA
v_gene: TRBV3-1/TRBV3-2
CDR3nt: TGTGCCAGCAGCCAGAGGAGCGGGGAGCTGTTTTTT
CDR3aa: CASSQRSGELFF

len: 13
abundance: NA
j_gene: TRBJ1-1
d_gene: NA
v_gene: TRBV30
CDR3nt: TGTGCCTGGAGTCCCCTCTCCAACACTGAAGCTTTCTTT
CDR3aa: CAWSPLSNTEAFF

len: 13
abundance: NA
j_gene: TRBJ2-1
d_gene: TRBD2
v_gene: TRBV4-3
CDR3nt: TGCGCCAGCAGCCAAGAACTAGCGGGGAGGCAGTTCTTC
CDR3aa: CASSQELAGRQFF

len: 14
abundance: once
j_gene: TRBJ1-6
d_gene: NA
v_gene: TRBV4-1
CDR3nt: TGCGCCAGCAGCCCGTGGGGCTATAATTCACCCCTCCACTTT
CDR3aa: CASSPWGYNSPLHF

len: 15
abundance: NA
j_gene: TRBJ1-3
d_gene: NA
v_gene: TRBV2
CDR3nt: TGTGCCAGCAGTCCCGACAGGAACTCTGGAAACACCATATATTTT
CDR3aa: CASSPDRNSGNTIYF

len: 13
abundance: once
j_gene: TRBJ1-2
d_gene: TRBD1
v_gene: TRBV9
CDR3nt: TGTGCCAGCAGTAGGGGGCCTAATTATGGCTACACCTTC
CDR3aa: CASSRGPNYGYTF

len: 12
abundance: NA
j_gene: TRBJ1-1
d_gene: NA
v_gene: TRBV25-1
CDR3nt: TGTGCCAGCAGTGACCGGAACACTGAAGCTTTCTTT
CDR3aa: CASSDRNTEAFF

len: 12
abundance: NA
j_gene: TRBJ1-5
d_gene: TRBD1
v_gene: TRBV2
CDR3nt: TGTGCCAGTGACAGGGGCAATCAGCCCCAGCATTTT
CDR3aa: CASDRGNQPQHF

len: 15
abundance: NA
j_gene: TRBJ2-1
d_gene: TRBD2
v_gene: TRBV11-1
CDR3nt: TGTGCCAGCACCCGACTAGCGGGGAATAACAATGAGCAGTTCTTC
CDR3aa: CASTRLAGNNNEQFF

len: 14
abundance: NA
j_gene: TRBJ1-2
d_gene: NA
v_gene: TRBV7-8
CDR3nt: TGTGCCAGCAGCTTCGGCGATGCTAACTATGGCTACACCTTC
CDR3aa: CASSFGDANYGYTF

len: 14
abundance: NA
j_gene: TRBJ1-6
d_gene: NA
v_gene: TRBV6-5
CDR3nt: TGTGCCAGCGAAGCGCTTGCTGTCAGTTCACCCCTCCACTTT
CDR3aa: CASEALAVSSPLHF

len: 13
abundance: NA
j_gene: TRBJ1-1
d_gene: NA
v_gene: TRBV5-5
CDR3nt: TGTGCCAGCAGCTTTGGACGGAACACTGAAGCTTTCTTT
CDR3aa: CASSFGRNTEAFF

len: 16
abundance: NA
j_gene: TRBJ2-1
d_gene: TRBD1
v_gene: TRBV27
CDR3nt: TGTGCCAGCAGGCGTACCGGGACAGGCTCCTACAATGAGCAGTTCTTC
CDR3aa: CASRRTGTGSYNEQFF

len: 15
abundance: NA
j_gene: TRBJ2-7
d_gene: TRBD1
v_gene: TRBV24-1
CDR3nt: TGTGCCACCAGTGATCCGCGGACAGGTAACTACGAGCAGTACTTC
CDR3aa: CATSDPRTGNYEQYF

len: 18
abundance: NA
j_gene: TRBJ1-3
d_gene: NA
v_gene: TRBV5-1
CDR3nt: TGCGCCAGCAGCTTGGTTTCCCCAAGCCAAGGCTCTGGAAACACCATATATTTT
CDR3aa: CASSLVSPSQGSGNTIYF

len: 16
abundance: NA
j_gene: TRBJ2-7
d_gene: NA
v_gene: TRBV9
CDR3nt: TGTGCCAGCAGCGCATTGGACGGGTTGGAGTCTTCCGAGCAGTACTTC
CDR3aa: CASSALDGLESSEQYF

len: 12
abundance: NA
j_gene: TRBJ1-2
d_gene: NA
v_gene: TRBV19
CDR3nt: TGTGCCAGTAGTTCATGGGGCGGTGGCTACACCTTC
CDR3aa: CASSSWGGGYTF

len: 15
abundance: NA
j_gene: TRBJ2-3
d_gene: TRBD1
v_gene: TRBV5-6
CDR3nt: TGTGCCAGCAGAAAAGGACAGGGTAGAACAGATACGCAGTATTTT
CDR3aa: CASRKGQGRTDTQYF

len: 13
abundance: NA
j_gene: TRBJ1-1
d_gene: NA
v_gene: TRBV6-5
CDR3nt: TGTGCCAGCAGTCCCTTCTGGGGCACTGAAGCTTTCTTT
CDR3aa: CASSPFWGTEAFF

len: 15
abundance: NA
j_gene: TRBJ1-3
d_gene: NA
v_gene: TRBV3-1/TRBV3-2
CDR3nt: TGTGCCAGCAGCCCCGAGGGACACGGGAGAAACACCATATATTTT
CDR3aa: CASSPEGHGRNTIYF

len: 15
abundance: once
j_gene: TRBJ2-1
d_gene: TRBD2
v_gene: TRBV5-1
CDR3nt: TGCGCCAGCAGCTTGGTGGCTAGCGGATACAATGAGCAGTTCTTC
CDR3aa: CASSLVASGYNEQFF

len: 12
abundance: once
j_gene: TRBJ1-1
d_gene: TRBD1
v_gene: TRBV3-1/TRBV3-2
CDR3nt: TGTGCCAGCAGGGTAGACAGGGGACAAGCTTTCTTT
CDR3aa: CASRVDRGQAFF

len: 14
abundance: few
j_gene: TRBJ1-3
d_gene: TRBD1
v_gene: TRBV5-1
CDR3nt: TGCGCCAGCAGCCCGACAGGGGCTGGAAACACCATATATTTT
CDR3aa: CASSPTGAGNTIYF

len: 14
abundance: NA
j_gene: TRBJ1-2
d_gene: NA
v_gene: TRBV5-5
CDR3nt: TGTGCCAGCAGCTTGGAAGGTCCAGCGTATGGCTACACCTTC
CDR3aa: CASSLEGPAYGYTF

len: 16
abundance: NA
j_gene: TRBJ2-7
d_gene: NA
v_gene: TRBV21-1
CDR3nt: TGTGCCAGCAGCAAAGATCGGTTCAGGTTCTCCTACGAGCAGTACTTC
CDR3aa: CASSKDRFRFSYEQYF

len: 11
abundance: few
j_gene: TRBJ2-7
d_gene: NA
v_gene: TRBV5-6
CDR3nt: TGTGCCAGCAGCTCTACCTACGAGCAGTACTTC
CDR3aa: CASSSTYEQYF

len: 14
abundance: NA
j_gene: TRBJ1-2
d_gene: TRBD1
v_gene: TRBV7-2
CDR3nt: TGTGCCAGCAGCTTAGAAGGACAGGGGGCGAGCTACACCTTC
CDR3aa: CASSLEGQGASYTF

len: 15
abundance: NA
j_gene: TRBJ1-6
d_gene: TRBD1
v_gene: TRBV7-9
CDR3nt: TGTGCCAGCAGCTTGGGGACAGGGACTGCGTCACCCCTCCACTTT
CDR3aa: CASSLGTGTASPLHF

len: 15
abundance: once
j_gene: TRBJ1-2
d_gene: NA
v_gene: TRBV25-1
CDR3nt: TGTGCCAGCAGTCCGCATGGGCAGGGCAACTATGGCTACACCTTC
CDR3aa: CASSPHGQGNYGYTF

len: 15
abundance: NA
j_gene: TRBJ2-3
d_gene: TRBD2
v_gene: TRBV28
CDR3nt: TGTGCCAGCAGCCCCCGGGGGGCGGGGGGAGATACGCAGTATTTT
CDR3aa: CASSPRGAGGDTQYF

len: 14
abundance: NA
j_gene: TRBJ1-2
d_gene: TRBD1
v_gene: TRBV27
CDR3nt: TGTGCCAGCAGTCGCAAAGGACAGGGTTATGGCTACACCTTC
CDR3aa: CASSRKGQGYGYTF

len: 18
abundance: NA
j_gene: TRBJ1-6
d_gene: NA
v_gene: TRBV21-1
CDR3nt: TGTGCCAGCAGCGGACAGGGACAGGGGGATAGCTATAATTCACCCCTCCACTTT
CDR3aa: CASSGQGQGDSYNSPLHF

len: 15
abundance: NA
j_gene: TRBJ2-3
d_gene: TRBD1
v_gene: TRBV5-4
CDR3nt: TGTGCCAGCAGCCCCTCCGGGACAGGGGGAGATACGCAGTATTTT
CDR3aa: CASSPSGTGGDTQYF

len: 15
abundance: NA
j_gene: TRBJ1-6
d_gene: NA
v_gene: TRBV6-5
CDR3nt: TGTGCCAGCAGTTACTCGAACAGGTTGGGTTCACCCCTCCACTTT
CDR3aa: CASSYSNRLGSPLHF

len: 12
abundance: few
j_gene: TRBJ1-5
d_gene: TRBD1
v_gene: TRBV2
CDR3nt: TGTGCCAGCGGACAGGGTATACAACCCCAGCATTTT
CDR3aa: CASGQGIQPQHF

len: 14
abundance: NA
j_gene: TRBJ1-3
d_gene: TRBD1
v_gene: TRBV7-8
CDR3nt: TGTGCCAGCAGCTTGGACAGGGCTGGAAACACCATATATTTT
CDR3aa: CASSLDRAGNTIYF

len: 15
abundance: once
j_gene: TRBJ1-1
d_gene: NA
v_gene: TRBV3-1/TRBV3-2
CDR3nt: TGTGCCAGCATCCAGAGAGGGACCGACGGCACTGAAGCTTTCTTT
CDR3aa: CASIQRGTDGTEAFF

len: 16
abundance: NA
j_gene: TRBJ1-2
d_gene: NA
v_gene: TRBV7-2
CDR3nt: TGTGCCAGCAGCTTAGCGTTGGGGGGGTCCGCCTATGGCTACACCTTC
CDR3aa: CASSLALGGSAYGYTF

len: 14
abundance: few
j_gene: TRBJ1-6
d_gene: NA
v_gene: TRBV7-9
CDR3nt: TGTGCCACACACCGGGACGGGCCTAATTCACCCCTCCACTTT
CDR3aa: CATHRDGPNSPLHF

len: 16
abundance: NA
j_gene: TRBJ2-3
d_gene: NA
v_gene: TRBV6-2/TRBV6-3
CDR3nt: TGTGCCAGCAGTTACATCTCGGGGGAAATCACAGATACGCAGTATTTT
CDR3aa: CASSYISGEITDTQYF

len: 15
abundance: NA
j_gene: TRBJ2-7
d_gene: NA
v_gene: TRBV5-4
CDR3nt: TGTGCCAGCAGCTTGGTGGGGGGTGGGAACTACGAGCAGTACTTC
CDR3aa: CASSLVGGGNYEQYF

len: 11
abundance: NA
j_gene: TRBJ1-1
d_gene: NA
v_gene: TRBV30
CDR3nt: TGTGCCTGGACCGGGAGCACTGAAGCTTTCTTT
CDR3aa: CAWTGSTEAFF

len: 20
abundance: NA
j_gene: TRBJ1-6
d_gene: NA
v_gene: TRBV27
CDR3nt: TGTGCCAGCAGTTTAGTGGTAGTAGGAACACTCGTCTCCTATAATTCACCCCTCCACTTT
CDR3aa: CASSLVVVGTLVSYNSPLHF